This T cell receptor beta chain appears in the sequencing data of a study of shared clonotypes between healthy human individuals. Several immunoSEQ plates held equal portions of the genomic DNA taken from each subset. Per the original methods: There were no quality scores in the junction-only immunoSEQ sequences, so filtering differed. TCRdb keeps only in-frame clones here, not all; method: immunoSEQ multiplex PCR. V and J calls and clone size are copied from that table; D and trimming were computed from the DNA. The sample lists about 2.3 million clones, around 93% occurring once. Per the germline V gene, CDR1 is SGHDN and CDR2 is FVKESK. Trimming took off 2 bases at V and 6 bases at J, with 13 bases between the two ends. The CDR3 sequence is 14 residues long. This clone was found once. Donors had no recently reported acute infections or vaccinations and were HIV-negative.

The receptor was derived from a young man in good health. Some clones in this sample may be carry-over from other donors' samples. This chain uses TRBV14 with TRBJ1-2; D is uncertain. Sequencing input: naive CD4+ T cells from PBMCs. Described subset: CD45RA+ positively selected. The CDR3 DNA sequence: TGTGCCAGCAGCCAAAGGCGCGTGTCGGATGGCTACACCTTC. It is translated as CASSQRRVSDGYTF.